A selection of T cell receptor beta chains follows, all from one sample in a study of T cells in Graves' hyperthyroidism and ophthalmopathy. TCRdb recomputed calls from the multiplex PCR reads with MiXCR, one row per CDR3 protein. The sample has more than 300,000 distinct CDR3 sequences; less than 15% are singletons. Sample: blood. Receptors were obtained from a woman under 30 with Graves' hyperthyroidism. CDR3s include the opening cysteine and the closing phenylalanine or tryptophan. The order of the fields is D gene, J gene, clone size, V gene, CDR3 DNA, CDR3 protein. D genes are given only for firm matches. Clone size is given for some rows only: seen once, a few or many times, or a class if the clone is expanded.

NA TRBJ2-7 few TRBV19 TGTGCCAGCCGACGCCCCCTTATGGGACTCTACGAGCAGTACTTC CASRRPLMGLYEQYF
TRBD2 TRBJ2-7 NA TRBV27 TGTGCCAGCAGTCCCGGGACTAGCGGGAGGAACGAGCAGTACTTC CASSPGTSGRNEQYF
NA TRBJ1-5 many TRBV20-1 TGCAGTGCTAGGGGGAGGAATAGCAATCAGCCCCAGCATTTT CSARGRNSNQPQHF
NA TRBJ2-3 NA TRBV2 TGTGCCAGCAGTGTCCAGGGTACAGATACGCAGTATTTT CASSVQGTDTQYF
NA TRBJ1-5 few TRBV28 TGTGCCAGCAGTTTGGGGGGTGCTAACGCTCAGCCCCAGCATTTT CASSLGGANAQPQHF
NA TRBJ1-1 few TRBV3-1 TGTGCCAGCAGTCGAGGGAAAACAAAGAACACTGAAGCTTTCTTT CASSRGKTKNTEAFF
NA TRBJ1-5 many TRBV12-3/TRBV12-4 TGTGCCAGCAGGGGGGAAGGACCTCGGCAGCCCCAGCATTTT CASRGEGPRQPQHF
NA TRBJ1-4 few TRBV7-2 TGTGCCAGCAGCCGCCGTGGAAATCCTAATGAAAAACTGTTTTTT CASSRRGNPNEKLFF
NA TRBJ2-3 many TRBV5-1 TGCGCCAGCAGCTTGGACGCGGGGCGCAACACAGATACGCAGTATTTT CASSLDAGRNTDTQYF
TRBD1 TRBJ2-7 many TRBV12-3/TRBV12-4 TGTGCCAGCAGTTTACAGGACAGGGGTCCCTACGAGCAGTACTTC CASSLQDRGPYEQYF
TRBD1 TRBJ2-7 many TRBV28 TGTGCCAGCAGCCGGGACAGCCCAGAGCAGTACTTC CASSRDSPEQYF
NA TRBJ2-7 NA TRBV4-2 TGTGCCAGCAGCCAAGATCGGAACGACGCCTACGAGCAGTACTTC CASSQDRNDAYEQYF
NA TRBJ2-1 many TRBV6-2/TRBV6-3 TGTGCCAGCACCGGGGCCTATTCCTACAATGAGCAGTTCTTC CASTGAYSYNEQFF
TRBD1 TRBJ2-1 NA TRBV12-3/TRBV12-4 TGTGCCAGCAGTTTAAAGGGGGACAGGGAGGGGGACAATGAGCAGTTCTTC CASSLKGDREGDNEQFF
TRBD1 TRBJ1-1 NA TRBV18 TGTGCCAGCTCACCACAGACAGGGCTTAGCACTGAAGCTTTCTTT CASSPQTGLSTEAFF
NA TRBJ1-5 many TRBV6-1 TGTGCCAGCAGTGTTCCGAGGGCTGATCAGCCCCAGCATTTT CASSVPRADQPQHF
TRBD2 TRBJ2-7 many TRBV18 TGTGCCAGCTCACCACCATCAGCGGGGTACTCCTACGAGCAGTACTTC CASSPPSAGYSYEQYF
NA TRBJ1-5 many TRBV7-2 TGTGCCAGCAGCTACTATGGGGGTGGCAATCAGCCCCAGCATTTT CASSYYGGGNQPQHF
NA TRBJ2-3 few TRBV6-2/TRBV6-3 TGTGCCAGCAGTTACAGAGCAGGCCCCGGCACAGATACGCAGTATTTT CASSYRAGPGTDTQYF